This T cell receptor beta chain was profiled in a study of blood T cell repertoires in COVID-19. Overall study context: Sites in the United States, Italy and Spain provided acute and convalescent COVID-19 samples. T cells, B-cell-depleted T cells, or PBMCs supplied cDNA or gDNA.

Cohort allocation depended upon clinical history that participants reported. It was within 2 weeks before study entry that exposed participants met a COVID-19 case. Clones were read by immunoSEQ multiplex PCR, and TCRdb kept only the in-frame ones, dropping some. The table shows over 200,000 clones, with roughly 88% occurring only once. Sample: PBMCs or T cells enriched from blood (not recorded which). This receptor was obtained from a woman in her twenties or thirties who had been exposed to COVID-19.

The CDR3 nucleotides are TGTGCCAGCAGGGGGGGGCCCCTCGACGAGCAGTACTTC. Its protein is CASRGGPLDEQYF. The chain combines TRBV2 with TRBJ2-7; TRBD2 is a possible D gene (7 bases). Trimming cost V 6 bases and J 5 bases, with 14 bases left between them. Germline CDR1 SNHLY, CDR2 FYNNEI. The CDR3 has 13 residues.